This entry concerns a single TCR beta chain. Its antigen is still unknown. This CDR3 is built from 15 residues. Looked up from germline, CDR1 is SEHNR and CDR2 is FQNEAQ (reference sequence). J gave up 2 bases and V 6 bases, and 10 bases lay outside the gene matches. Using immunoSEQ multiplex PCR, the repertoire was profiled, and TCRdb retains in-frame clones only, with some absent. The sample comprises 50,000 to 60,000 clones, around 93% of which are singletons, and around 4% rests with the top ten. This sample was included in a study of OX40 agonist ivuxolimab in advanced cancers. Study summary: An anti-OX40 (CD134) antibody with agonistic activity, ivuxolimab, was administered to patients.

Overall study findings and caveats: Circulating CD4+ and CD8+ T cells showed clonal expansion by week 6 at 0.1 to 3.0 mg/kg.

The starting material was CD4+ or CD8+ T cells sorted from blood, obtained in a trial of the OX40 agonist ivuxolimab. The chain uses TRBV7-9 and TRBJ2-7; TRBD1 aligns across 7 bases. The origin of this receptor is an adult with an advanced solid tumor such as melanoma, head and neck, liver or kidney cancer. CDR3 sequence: CASRNGTAWPYEQYF. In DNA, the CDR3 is TGTGCCAGCAGGAATGGGACAGCATGGCCCTACGAGCAGTACTTC.